The 26 T cell receptor beta chains below were found in one sample sequenced in a study of T cell responses to AZD1222 COVID-19 vaccine. Repertoires were generated with immunoSEQ multiplex PCR, while TCRdb's copy carries only in-frame clones and drops some. This table holds 100,000 to 150,000 clones, roughly 90% found once. The input for sequencing was peripheral blood, taken on day 0 of AZD1222 vaccination. The receptors were gathered from an adult in good health.

The chain has TRBV29-1 and TRBJ1-1, with D perhaps TRBD1 (5 bases). With 6 bases removed from V and 1 base from J, the gap between germline ends came to 12 bases. The germline CDR1 and CDR2 sequences are SQVTM and ANQGSEA. The length of the CDR3 is 13 residues. DNA of the CDR3: TGCAGCGTCCCCAACGGGGGGAACACTGAAGCTTTCTTT. It specifies CSVPNGGNTEAFF.

The rearrangement uses TRBV28 and TRBJ1-4; tentative D call: TRBD1 (6 bases). The CDR3 runs 14 residues. The V and J ends lost 2 bases and 11 bases respectively, with 15 bases between them. Germline loops: CDR1 MDHEN, CDR2 SYDVKM. Here the CDR3 reads CASSLGGGSGKLFF. The DNA for the CDR3 is TGTGCCAGCAGTTTAGGAGGGGGTTCTGGGAAACTGTTTTTT.

The CDR3 loop reads CASSRGTVYEQYF. The DNA for the CDR3 is TGTGCCAGCAGCAGGGGGACAGTCTACGAGCAGTACTTC. V gene TRBV7-2 combines with J gene TRBJ2-7; 7 bases align to TRBD1. The length of the CDR3 is 13 residues. Germline CDR1 and CDR2: SGHTA and FQGNSA. V shed 5 bases and J 3 bases; nucleotides not matched to a gene: 4.

The V and J genes are TRBV27 and TRBJ1-1, with no clear D. Germline V CDR1 and CDR2: MNHEY, SMNVEV (reference sequence). Trimming took 0 bases from V and 11 from J, leaving 13 bases between them. The CDR3 covers 13 residues. CDR3 sequence: CASSLSKRGLAFF. CDR3 coding DNA: TGTGCCAGCAGTTTATCAAAAAGAGGGTTGGCTTTCTTT.

V and J are TRBV7-2 and TRBJ2-1; D not resolved. Trimming removed 2 bases from V and 3 bases from J, with 5 bases in between. CDR1 is SGHTA and CDR2 is FQGNSA in the germline V gene. The CDR3 is made up of 13 amino acids. CDR3 DNA sequence: TGTGCCAGCAGCTTACTACTCTACAATGAGCAGTTCTTC. Encoded protein: CASSLLLYNEQFF.

V and J are TRBV19 and TRBJ2-1, with 8 bases lining up with TRBD2. V gave up 3 bases and J gave up 5 bases; unmatched junction bases: 6. This CDR3 contains 15 residues. From germline, CDR1 is LNHDA and CDR2 SQIVND (reference sequence). The CDR3 nucleotides are TGTGCCAGTAGTATTGGTAGCGGGGAGAACAATGAGCAGTTCTTC. Its translation is CASSIGSGENNEQFF. The full variable domain, in which reference TRBV19 and TRBJ2-1 provide the parts outside the CDR3, is DGGITQSPKYLFRKEGQNVTLSCEQNLNHDAMYWYRQDPGQGLRLIYYSQIVNDFQKGDIAEGYSVSREKKESFPLTVTSAQKNPTAFYLCASSIGSGENNEQFFGPGTRLTVL.

The chain combines TRBV7-9 with TRBJ2-1, with D uncertain. Trimming stripped 2 bases from V and 9 bases from J, with 14 bases between. The CDR3 spans 14 residues. Per germline, CDR1 SEHNR and CDR2 FQNEAQ (reference sequence). CDR3 residues: CASSLLQSGGEQFF. The CDR3 DNA reads TGTGCCAGCAGCTTACTTCAGAGTGGTGGTGAGCAGTTCTTC. The whole variable domain, filled in from reference TRBV7-9 and TRBJ2-1, reads DTGVSQNPRHKITKRGQNVTFRCDPISEHNRLYWYRQTLGQGPEFLTYFQNEAQLEKSRLLSDRFSAERPKGSFSTLEIQRTEQGDSAMYLCASSLLQSGGEQFFGPGTRLTVL.

The V gene is TRBV5-1, the J gene TRBJ2-2; weak D call: TRBD1 (6 bases). The V end lost 0 bases, the J end lost 1 base, and 7 bases lay between the germline ends. Germline CDR1 reads SGHRS; CDR2 reads YFSETQ. The CDR3 runs to 15 residues. CDR3 sequence: CASSLVQGNTGELFF. CDR3 sequence (DNA): TGCGCCAGCAGCTTGGTACAGGGGAACACCGGGGAGCTGTTTTTT. Based on the CDR3 plus reference TRBV5-1 and TRBJ2-2, the full variable domain is KAGVTQTPRYLIKTRGQQVTLSCSPISGHRSVSWYQQTPGQGLQFLFEYFSETQRNKGNFPGRFSGRQFSNSRSEMNVSTLELGDSALYLCASSLVQGNTGELFFGEGSRLTVL.

V is TRBV18 and J is TRBJ1-2; 8 positions match TRBD1. V was clipped by 3 bases and J by 11 bases; unmatched bases: 8. This CDR3 region has 13 residues. Germline assignment: CDR1 KGHSH and CDR2 LQKENI. CDR3 bases: TGTGCCAGCTCACCTGACAGGGGTGAAGGTTACACCTTC. Protein product: CASSPDRGEGYTF.

The chain has TRBV27 and TRBJ1-1; the match to TRBD1 covers 8 bases. The CDR3 loop spans 15 amino acids. Germline lookup yields CDR1 MNHEY and CDR2 SMNVEV (reference sequence). V gave up 5 bases and J gave up 0 bases; unmatched junction bases: 5. The CDR3 region has the DNA TGTGCCAGCAGTGTGACAGGGGTCATGAACACTGAAGCTTTCTTT. As protein: CASSVTGVMNTEAFF.

The chain recombines TRBV14 with TRBJ1-1, with D possibly being TRBD1 (5 bases). Germline V gene data show CDR1 as SGHDN and CDR2 as FVKESK. The CDR3 covers 13 residues. V lost 2 bases and J lost 4, with 8 bases in between. The CDR3 DNA sequence: TGTGCCAGCAGCCAAAGGGGTCCCACTGAAGCTTTCTTT. Translation gives CASSQRGPTEAFF.

The J gene is TRBJ2-5, the V gene TRBV27; 9 bases fit TRBD2. This CDR3 is 15 amino acids long. Germline V gives CDR1 MNHEY, CDR2 SMNVEV (reference sequence). V shed 7 bases and J 5 bases; nucleotides not matched to a gene: 11. The CDR3 loop reads CASNPLSGRIETQYF. The CDR3 region has the DNA TGTGCCAGCAACCCCCTTAGCGGGAGAATTGAGACCCAGTACTTC.

This clone appeared a few times. This chain joins TRBV7-2 and TRBJ2-2; TRBD2 is a possible D gene (5 bases). V lost 3 bases and J lost 5, with 7 bases in between. This CDR3 comprises 13 residues. CDR1 and CDR2 (germline): SGHTA, FQGNSA. This CDR3 reads CASSFRGTGELFF. CDR3 nucleotide sequence: TGTGCCAGCAGCTTCCGCGGGACCGGGGAGCTGTTTTTT.

CDR3 DNA: TGTGCCAGTAGTATAACAGGGGGCACCTACGAGCAGTACTTC. Translated, it gives CASSITGGTYEQYF. The V gene is TRBV19, the J gene TRBJ2-7; 9 positions agree with TRBD1. The CDR3 runs to 14 residues. V lost 2 bases to trimming and J lost 2 bases; unmatched junction nucleotides: 1. The germline CDR1 and CDR2 sequences are LNHDA and SQIVND (reference sequence).

The rearrangement links TRBV7-8 to TRBJ2-1, with D possibly matching TRBD1 (5 bases). V was trimmed by 5 bases and J by 3 bases, leaving 11 bases between them. The CDR3 is 14 residues long. In germline, CDR1 is SGHVS, CDR2 FQNEAQ. CDR3 DNA: TGTGCCAGCAGCCTCAGGGCCAGCTACAATGAGCAGTTCTTC. It encodes CASSLRASYNEQFF.

The rearrangement links TRBV27 to TRBJ2-7; D possibly corresponds to TRBD1 (5 bases). The CDR3 spans 13 residues. With 8 bases removed from V and 6 bases from J, the gap between germline ends came to 17 bases. Germline V CDR1 and CDR2: MNHEY, SMNVEV (reference sequence). CDR3 region: CASSLRAQGEQYF. CDR3 DNA: TGTGCCAGCTCCCTCCGAGCCCAGGGCGAGCAGTACTTC.

The rearrangement links TRBV12-5 to TRBJ2-5, with 9 positions matching TRBD1. CDR1 is LGHNT and CDR2 is FRNRAP in the germline V gene. The V and J ends lost 5 bases and 0 bases, in that order; junction bases with no gene match: 10. The CDR3 covers 17 residues. The CDR3 protein is CASGPSSGTGYQETQYF. The CDR3 DNA reads as TGTGCTAGTGGTCCCTCCTCCGGGACAGGGTACCAAGAGACCCAGTACTTC.

In its sample, this clone was seen once. The genes are TRBV29-1 and TRBJ1-2; D may be TRBD1 (5 bases). This CDR3 spans 14 amino acids. Germline assignment: CDR1 SQVTM and CDR2 ANQGSEA. The V end was cut by 2 bases, the J end by 3 bases, with 13 bases between. The CDR3 here is CSVEPAREHYGYTF. CDR3 nucleotides: TGCAGCGTTGAACCGGCCAGGGAGCACTATGGCTACACCTTC.

V is TRBV28 and J is TRBJ2-1; 10 bases align to TRBD2. Germline assignment: CDR1 MDHEN and CDR2 SYDVKM. The V gene end was trimmed by 8 bases and the J gene end by 4 bases; junction bases not matched to a gene: 8. This CDR3 is built from 15 residues. CDR3 bases: TGTGCCAGCCATGGGCGACTAGCGGGTTACAATGAGCAGTTCTTC. It encodes CASHGRLAGYNEQFF.

This clone was found a few times. This chain connects TRBV5-4 to TRBJ1-1; D is uncertain. The CDR3 totals 11 residues. Germline CDR1 is SGHNT and CDR2 is YYREEE (reference sequence). V dropped 0 bases and J dropped 11 bases, with 8 bases sitting between them. The CDR3, as DNA: TGTGCCAGCAGCTTGGGCGGAGACGCTTTCTTT. Translated, it gives CASSLGGDAFF.

This rearrangement joins TRBV28 to TRBJ1-2; 7 bases match TRBD1. The V gene's germline CDR1 is MDHEN and CDR2 SYDVKM. Losses at the gene ends were 5 bases for V and 4 bases for J; bases not matched to a gene: 10. The CDR3 spans 15 residues. The CDR3 sequence is CASSLPSGTAYGYTF. DNA of the CDR3: TGTGCCAGCAGTCTCCCAAGCGGGACAGCCTATGGCTACACCTTC.

The V gene is TRBV30, the J gene TRBJ2-7; 10 bases are a match to TRBD1. The germline V gene has CDR1 GTSNPN and CDR2 SVGIG (reference sequence). This CDR3 contains 15 residues. V gave up 7 bases and J gave up 6 bases; unmatched junction bases: 15. The CDR3 protein is CAFLRTGGVGGEQYF. CDR3 DNA sequence: TGTGCCTTCCTTAGGACAGGGGGTGTTGGCGGCGAGCAGTACTTC. Full variable domain (rest looked up from reference TRBV30 and TRBJ2-7): SQTIHQWPATLVQPVGSPLSLECTVEGTSNPNLYWYRQAAGRGLQLLFYSVGIGQISSEVPQNLSASRPQDRQFILSSKKLLLSDSGFYLCAFLRTGGVGGEQYFGPGTRLTVT.

The chain carries TRBV19 and TRBJ2-1; D not resolved. V shed 5 bases and J shed 9 bases, with 11 bases lying between them. Germline assignment: CDR1 LNHDA and CDR2 SQIVND (reference sequence). The CDR3 has 12 residues. The DNA for the CDR3 is TGTGCCAGTAGTTTGGCCGCCAGTGAGCAGTTCTTC. As protein: CASSLAASEQFF. Filled out from reference TRBV19 and TRBJ2-1, the complete variable domain reads DGGITQSPKYLFRKEGQNVTLSCEQNLNHDAMYWYRQDPGQGLRLIYYSQIVNDFQKGDIAEGYSVSREKKESFPLTVTSAQKNPTAFYLCASSLAASEQFFGPGTRLTVL.

The rearrangement links TRBV3-1 (or the pseudogene TRBV3-2) to TRBJ2-2; 9 bases match TRBD2. CDR1 and CDR2 from the germline V gene are LGHDT and YNNKEL (reference sequence). This CDR3 has 16 amino acids. J lost 3 bases, V lost 3 bases, and 5 bases had no gene match. CDR3 sequence (DNA): TGTGCCAGCAGCCAGCGGGAGGGCCGGGACACCGGGGAGCTGTTTTTT. Residues: CASSQREGRDTGELFF.

This chain links TRBV7-9 with TRBJ1-2; D gene ambiguous. The germline CDR1 and CDR2 sequences are SEHNR and FQNEAQ (reference sequence). CDR3 length equals 15 residues. V was pared by 1 base and J by 6 bases, with 15 bases between. CDR3 nucleotide sequence: TGTGCCAGCAGCTTAGACGCGGGGTCTCCCCATGGCTACACCTTC. This sequence encodes CASSLDAGSPHGYTF.

A word on this clone: The same CDR3 arises from other DNA sequences in this sample as well. J is TRBJ2-7 and V is TRBV13, with D hard to call. There are 11 residues in the CDR3. Trimming removed 6 bases at V and 0 bases at J, with 3 bases between. The germline V gene has CDR1 PRHDT and CDR2 FYEKMQ (reference sequence). This CDR3 is CASSLSYEQYF. The CDR3 nucleotides read TGTGCCAGCAGTCTCTCCTACGAGCAGTACTTC.